This T cell receptor (beta chain) was sequenced for a study of T cells in Graves' hyperthyroidism and ophthalmopathy (dated by TCRdb to about 2019). Turning to the overall study: Peripheral blood was collected at initial diagnosis, before any treatment. The approximately 100 discovery patients were randomly divided into training and test sets at a 7:3 ratio. TCR V-J signatures able to tell the groups apart were searched for in a discovery cohort of about a hundred patients, of whom more than 40 had Graves' ophthalmopathy and 57 had stable Graves' hyperthyroidism. Following sampling, methimazole starting at 30 mg daily was given to hyperthyroidism patients, and high-dose intravenous methylprednisolone was given to ophthalmopathy patients. Thyroid tissue and blood T-cell repertoires from six Graves' hyperthyroidism patients were also compared in the study. According to the paper, TCR Vbeta CDR3 sequencing was carried out on about 140 peripheral blood samples, which came from about 45 ophthalmopathy, roughly 75 hyperthyroidism and roughly 17 progressor patients. An independent validation cohort of 18 to 20 hyperthyroidism patients and about 15 patients who later progressed to ophthalmopathy tested prospective prediction of ophthalmopathy. Results the study describes overall, beyond this receptor: No statistical method was used to fix the sample size in advance, and group allocation was not hidden from the investigators. Ophthalmopathy was separated from stable hyperthyroidism by a 13 V-J signature model, with 87.88% sensitivity and 81% to 82% specificity obtained in cross-validation and 80%/75% obtained in testing. Most expanded thyroid clonotypes (frequency above 0.001) were also detected in blood, a finding suggesting that blood repertoires may reflect thyroid immune responses. During validation, the model predicted progression to ophthalmopathy a median of about 6.3 months ahead of onset, with almost 71% sensitivity and 72.22% specificity.

A patient counted as having stable Graves' hyperthyroidism if no progression to ophthalmopathy occurred over 18 months of follow-up. Hyperthyroidism patients were newly diagnosed, with disease duration under 2 months, and aged 18 to 65 years. Patients with uncontrolled infections, other autoimmune diseases, pregnancy or lactation were excluded. Diagnoses were based on clinical symptoms, serum thyroxine and TRAb, thyroid ultrasound and orbital computed tomography. PBMCs were separated from 8 to 10 ml of fresh peripheral blood using Ficoll-Paque density gradient centrifugation. Total RNA was extracted using Trizol reagent, and RNA quality was assessed on an Agilent 2100 Bioanalyzer. Deletion took 3 bases off V and 0 bases off J, with a span of 15 bases between the germline ends. Via the germline V gene (reference sequence), CDR1 is DFQATT and CDR2 SNEGSKA. The CDR3, from cysteine to phenylalanine, totals 16 residues. The only DNA kept is the CDR3, 48 bases in frame from the first base.

As regards this clonotype: Its antigen is unknown. No base quality information exists; no much larger clone differs at one position.

The TCR beta CDR3 regions were amplified from RNA transcripts. For the first round of RT-PCR on the TCR CDR3, the HTBI primer set was used together with the Qiagen OneStep RT-PCR kit. A second multiplex PCR round built the libraries, followed by size selection and purification. The libraries were sequenced on an Illumina HiSeq2000 using paired-end 100 bp reads. For the original study's pipeline: SOAPnuke was used to process the raw data, with reads discarded if the reads contained adapters or uncalled bases, had a mean Phred below 15, or lacked an exact constant-primer or identifier match. COPE v1.2.5 was used to merge the high-quality paired reads, and each unique nucleotide sequence was defined as a clonotype. Clonotypes were aligned to IMGT TRBV, TRBD and TRBJ reference segments using MiTCR v1.1. The analysis included only V-J combinations with a frequency above 0.0001, which together covered around 99% of the repertoires. The TCS score was defined as F50 (clonal expansion) divided by E x V (chaos), with BLOSUM62-based TCRdist calculated between CDR3 peptides within each V-J. Welch's t-statistics and random forest reduced 514 V-J features to 13, which were used in a naive Bayes classifier (R e1071). TCRdb trimmed the raw reads at Q25, called clones with MiXCR and kept productive beta chains. When rows share a CDR3 protein, they turn into one entry using the most common DNA and genes. The V and J calls shown here were made by TCRdb, not taken from the authors' results. In all, the sample holds approximately 640,000 distinct CDR3 sequences, and around 16% of those were seen once. The top ten constitute around 4% of the sample.

This receptor was taken from a woman aged 25-40 years with Graves' hyperthyroidism. Sequenced sample: blood. The chain is made from TRBV20-1 and TRBJ2-1; a tentative D match to TRBD2 spans 6 bases. The CDR3 amino acid sequence is: CSARDGGTSSYNEQFF. The base sequence is TGCAGTGCTAGGGACGGGGGAACAAGCTCCTACAATGAGCAGTTCTTC.